This entry lists 27 T cell receptor beta chains sequenced from one sample in a study of blood T cell repertoires in COVID-19. The assay was immunoSEQ multiplex PCR, and TCRdb's table has in-frame clones only and misses some. The table has fewer than 350,000 clones, about nine tenths seen once. The sample taken for sequencing was PBMCs or T cells enriched from blood (not recorded which). The receptors come from a man aged 55 to 70 who had recovered from COVID-19.

The chain carries TRBV28 and TRBJ1-4, with D possibly TRBD1 on 6 matching bases. V shed 3 bases and J shed 8 bases, with 19 bases lying between them. The CDR3 covers 16 residues. Germline CDR1 reads MDHEN; CDR2 reads SYDVKM. The CDR3 spells CASSFLRTARLEKLFF. The CDR3, as DNA: TGTGCCAGCAGTTTCCTGCGGACAGCCCGACTGGAAAAACTGTTTTTT.

This chain joins TRBV28 and TRBJ1-2, with a tentative D call TRBD1 (5 bases). The CDR3 length is 13 residues. V lost 5 bases and J lost 5, with 12 bases in between. In germline, CDR1 is MDHEN, CDR2 SYDVKM. CDR3 protein: CASSMRQLYGYTF. Written as DNA, the CDR3 is TGTGCCAGCAGTATGAGACAGTTATATGGCTACACCTTC.

Notes on this clone: Other DNA sequences in this specimen translate into the identical CDR3. The genes are TRBV7-2 and TRBJ1-3, with 8 nucleotides matching TRBD1. V lost 4 bases to trimming and J lost 0 bases; unmatched junction nucleotides: 2. The CDR3 spans 15 residues. Germline CDR1 reads SGHTA; CDR2 reads FQGNSA. CDR3: CASSWTGSSGNTIYF. CDR3 bases: TGTGCCAGCAGCTGGACAGGGAGCTCTGGAAACACCATATATTTT.

This clone was observed a few times. The chain recombines TRBV28 with TRBJ1-2; TRBD1 matches 8 bases. The trim removed 6 bases at V and 0 bases at J, leaving 12 bases unmatched. This CDR3 is built from 17 residues. Germline V gene lookup returns CDR1 MDHEN and CDR2 SYDVKM. Here the CDR3 reads CASSPSSGQGANYGYTF. The DNA of the CDR3 is TGTGCCAGCAGCCCTTCTTCCGGACAGGGAGCTAACTATGGCTACACCTTC.

The chain uses TRBV7-6 and TRBJ2-1; 12 bases fit TRBD2. The CDR3 runs to 18 residues. Germline lookup yields CDR1 SGHVS and CDR2 FNYEAQ. V trimming: 1 base; J trimming: 3 bases; junction bases outside the gene matches: 7. CDR3 sequence: CASSLGPPTSGSYNEQFF. CDR3 nucleotides: TGTGCCAGCAGCTTAGGCCCCCCGACTAGCGGGAGCTACAATGAGCAGTTCTTC.

This rearrangement joins TRBV10-1 to TRBJ2-7; D perhaps matches TRBD1 (5 bases). From germline, CDR1 is WNHNN and CDR2 SYGVQD (reference sequence). V lost 7 bases, J lost 0 bases, and 22 bases lay in between. There are 17 residues in the CDR3. The CDR3 bases are TGCGCCAGCAAAGAGTGTTTCGGACACCGGGCCTCCTACGAGCAGTACTTC. It encodes CASKECFGHRASYEQYF.

The chain recombines TRBV28 with TRBJ2-7; 11 bases match TRBD1. Germline V gives CDR1 MDHEN, CDR2 SYDVKM. This CDR3 comprises 15 residues. V was clipped by 4 bases and J by 5 bases; unmatched bases: 7. CDR3 sequence: CASSSPGQGGDEQYF. CDR3 in DNA: TGTGCCAGCAGTTCACCGGGACAGGGGGGAGACGAGCAGTACTTC.

The chain combines TRBV6-5 with TRBJ2-2; maybe TRBD1 (6 bases). CDR3 length: 15 amino acids. Germline V CDR1 and CDR2: MNHEY, SVGAGI. Trimming pared 7 bases from V and 2 bases from J, leaving 14 bases between. DNA for the CDR3: TGTGCCAGCACCCCCTCCAGGGGTAACACCGGGGAGCTGTTTTTT. Protein product: CASTPSRGNTGELFF.

The chain is built from TRBV2 and TRBJ2-1, with 9 bases aligning to TRBD2. Germline assignment: CDR1 SNHLY and CDR2 FYNNEI. J lost 8 bases, V lost 3 bases, and 8 bases had no gene match. The CDR3 length is 15 residues. DNA for the CDR3: TGTGCCAGCAGTGATTTGGGGACTAGCAACGATGAGCAGTTCTTC. Encoded protein: CASSDLGTSNDEQFF.

J is TRBJ2-1 and V is TRBV4-1, with D maybe TRBD2 (5 bases). V was cut by 1 base and J by 6 bases, with 13 bases left in between. The length of the CDR3 is 15 residues. In germline, CDR1 is MGHRA, CDR2 YSYEKL. The CDR3 region has the DNA TGCGCCAGCAGCCAAGTTAGCGCAACACCCAATGAGCAGTTCTTC. This translates into CASSQVSATPNEQFF.

This clone showed up just a few times. This chain links TRBV27 with TRBJ2-7; 7 bases are shared with TRBD2. The CDR3 spans 14 residues. Losses at the gene ends were 3 bases for V and 5 bases for J; bases not matched to a gene: 7. Germline V gene sequence: CDR1 MNHEY, CDR2 SMNVEV (reference sequence). The DNA for the CDR3 is TGTGCCAGCAGTTTCATCGGGAGGATCCACGAGCAGTACTTC. This codes for CASSFIGRIHEQYF.

The V and J genes are TRBV5-1 and TRBJ1-3; TRBD1 matches 9 bases. Germline CDR1 is SGHRS and CDR2 is YFSETQ. This CDR3 spans 17 amino acids. V was pared by 4 bases and J by 0 bases, with 8 bases of the junction left unmatched. The DNA for the CDR3 is TGCGCCAGCAGCCCTTTTCCGGGACAGGGCTCTGGAAACACCATATATTTT. This translates into CASSPFPGQGSGNTIYF.

The chain employs TRBV24-1 and TRBJ2-7; 12 positions match TRBD1. The CDR3 has 15 residues. V lost 5 bases to trimming and J lost 5 bases; unmatched junction nucleotides: 6. CDR1 and CDR2 (germline): KGHDR, SFDVKD. CDR3 residues: CATSAAGTGGDEQYF. CDR3 coding DNA: TGTGCCACCAGTGCAGCCGGGACAGGGGGCGACGAGCAGTACTTC.

This chain links TRBV30 with TRBJ2-1, with TRBD2 as a possible D gene (6 bases). Deletions cut 0 bases from V and 5 bases from J, with 20 bases between. The CDR3 has 17 residues. CDR1 is GTSNPN and CDR2 is SVGIG in the germline V gene (reference sequence). The CDR3 nucleotides are TGTGCCTGGAGTGTACCAGTTGGGACTGAGAAAGACAATGAGCAGTTCTTC. It is translated as CAWSVPVGTEKDNEQFF. Full variable domain (rest looked up from reference TRBV30 and TRBJ2-1): SQTIHQWPATLVQPVGSPLSLECTVEGTSNPNLYWYRQAAGRGLQLLFYSVGIGQISSEVPQNLSASRPQDRQFILSSKKLLLSDSGFYLCAWSVPVGTEKDNEQFFGPGTRLTVL.

This clone appeared a single time. The chain recombines TRBV12-5 with TRBJ2-1; no clear D gene. Between the trimmed V and J ends, which lost 5 bases and 7 bases, there was a span of 18 bases. The CDR3 extends over 15 amino acids. Germline CDR1 LGHNT, CDR2 FRNRAP. In DNA form, the CDR3 reads TGTGCTAGTGGTGACTCGGTAGTTCCAAGAAATGAGCAGTTCTTC. Amino acid sequence: CASGDSVVPRNEQFF.

The chain couples TRBV11-2 to TRBJ2-7, with 7 positions matching TRBD1. There are 14 residues in the CDR3. The germline CDR1 and CDR2 sequences are SGHAT and FQNNGV. V shed 3 bases, J shed 2 bases, and the junction held 4 bases outside the gene matches. DNA of the CDR3: TGTGCCAGCAGCTTTGCCGGGACAGCCTACGAGCAGTACTTC. Protein product: CASSFAGTAYEQYF.

The CDR3 DNA is TGTGCCAGCAGACGGGACATCCTTACTGTATACGAGCAGTACTTC. Protein sequence: CASRRDILTVYEQYF. This chain links TRBV6-5 with TRBJ2-7; possible D gene TRBD1, 6 bases. The CDR3 runs 15 residues. CDR1 and CDR2 from the germline V gene are MNHEY and SVGAGI. V was cut by 6 bases and J by 4 bases, with 19 bases left in between.

The V call is TRBV7-2, the J call TRBJ1-3; D unresolved. Trimming pared 3 bases from V and 2 bases from J, leaving 17 bases between. This CDR3 is 17 amino acids long. Per the germline V gene, CDR1 is SGHTA and CDR2 is FQGNSA. The CDR3 DNA sequence: TGTGCCAGCAGCTTCCAGACTCTGTTAACGGCTGGAAACACCATATATTTT. Translating it yields CASSFQTLLTAGNTIYF.

This chain's CDR3 is CASTPGRIGNSPLHF. The CDR3 coding sequence is TGTGCCAGTACCCCGGGGAGGATCGGGAATTCACCCCTCCACTTT. This sequence joins TRBV19 and TRBJ1-6, with D hard to call. Trimming removed 7 bases at V and 7 bases at J, with 17 bases between. There are 15 residues in the CDR3. Germline CDR1 LNHDA, CDR2 SQIVND (reference sequence).

This chain links TRBV5-8 with TRBJ2-7, with 12 bases lining up with TRBD2. Germline loops: CDR1 SGHTS, CDR2 YDEGEE. The CDR3 is 16 residues long. Trimming cost V 0 bases and J 1 base; bases outside gene matches: 2. CDR3 loop: CASSLDLAGGSYEQYF. CDR3 nucleotides: TGTGCCAGCAGCTTGGATCTAGCGGGAGGGTCCTACGAGCAGTACTTC.

The rearrangement joins TRBV6-6 to TRBJ1-1, with D possibly matching TRBD1 (5 bases). The CDR3 loop spans 13 amino acids. V lost 7 bases, J lost 6 bases, and 15 bases lay in between. The V gene's germline CDR1 is MNHNY and CDR2 SVGAGI (reference sequence). This CDR3 reads CASTSGGRAEAFF. CDR3 sequence (DNA): TGTGCCAGCACCTCTGGGGGGAGGGCTGAAGCTTTCTTT.

V and J are TRBV19 and TRBJ2-7, with TRBD2 as a possible D gene (6 bases). This CDR3 is built from 15 residues. Between the trimmed V and J ends, which lost 0 bases and 1 base, there was a span of 10 bases. Germline V CDR1 and CDR2: LNHDA, SQIVND (reference sequence). DNA of the CDR3: TGTGCCAGTAGTATAGAAGCGGGCGGATCCTACGAGCAGTACTTC. This sequence encodes CASSIEAGGSYEQYF.

The rearrangement joins TRBV19 to TRBJ2-1, with 7 bases matching TRBD1. The CDR3 covers 17 residues. Trimming removed 5 bases from V and 5 bases from J; junction bases left unmatched: 15. Looked up from germline, CDR1 is LNHDA and CDR2 is SQIVND (reference sequence). In DNA form, the CDR3 reads TGTGCCAGTAGTGCGATTACAGGGGCTTCCTCTAACAATGAGCAGTTCTTC. Residues: CASSAITGASSNNEQFF.

The gene calls are TRBV5-1 and TRBJ2-7, with 8 bases fitting TRBD1. Trimming cost V 6 bases and J 3 bases; bases outside gene matches: 8. The CDR3 loop spans 14 amino acids. CDR1 is SGHRS and CDR2 is YFSETQ in the germline V gene. This chain's CDR3 is CASTPGTGVYEQYF. CDR3 in DNA: TGCGCCAGCACTCCCGGGACAGGAGTCTACGAGCAGTACTTC. Looking up the rest from reference TRBV5-1 and TRBJ2-7 gives the full variable domain: KAGVTQTPRYLIKTRGQQVTLSCSPISGHRSVSWYQQTPGQGLQFLFEYFSETQRNKGNFPGRFSGRQFSNSRSEMNVSTLELGDSALYLCASTPGTGVYEQYFGPGTRLTVT.

CDR3 coding DNA: TGTGCCAGCAGTTCGGCCGGGACTAGCGGGGGGGTGGTCTACGAGCAGTACTTC. Protein product: CASSSAGTSGGVVYEQYF. The chain couples TRBV27 to TRBJ2-7; 16 nucleotides align to TRBD2. With V trimmed by 4 bases and J by 3 bases, 9 bases remained unmatched. The CDR3 extends over 18 amino acids. CDR1 and CDR2 (germline): MNHEY, SMNVEV (reference sequence).

The rearrangement joins TRBV7-2 to TRBJ1-6; no definite D call. CDR1 and CDR2 from the germline V gene are SGHTA and FQGNSA. The CDR3 covers 15 residues. Trimming removed 4 bases at V and 1 base at J, with 8 bases between. The DNA of the CDR3 is TGTGCCAGCAGCTCTATTAGTTCCTATAATTCACCCCTCCACTTT. Translating it yields CASSSISSYNSPLHF.

This clone turned up a few times. This chain connects TRBV5-5 to TRBJ1-3; D gene unclear. The CDR3 covers 15 residues. The V end lost 0 bases, the J end lost 0 bases, and 7 bases lay between the germline ends. Germline V CDR1 and CDR2: SGHKS, YYEKEE (reference sequence). CDR3 sequence (DNA): TGTGCCAGCAGCTTGGAGCTGAGCTCTGGAAACACCATATATTTT. This codes for CASSLELSSGNTIYF. The variable domain in full, completed from reference TRBV5-5 and TRBJ1-3, reads DAGVTQSPTHLIKTRGQQVTLRCSPISGHKSVSWYQQVLGQGPQFIFQYYEKEERGRGNFPDRFSARQFPNYSSELNVNALLLGDSALYLCASSLELSSGNTIYFGEGSWLTVV.